Sequencing of this T cell receptor (beta chain) was carried out in a study of T cell changes during pregnancy in multiple sclerosis. TCRdb's table, derived via immunoSEQ multiplex PCR, lists solely in-frame clones and lacks some. The table has more than 55,000 clones, 92% seen once. From germline, CDR1 is SGDLS and CDR2 YYNGEE. V was shortened by 0 bases and J by 5 bases, with 8 bases between the two germline ends. The CDR3 extends over 13 amino acids. The V and J genes are TRBV9 and TRBJ2-5; D uncertain. This TCR came from a female donor in good health, enrolled as a control in a pregnancy study. The sample here was peripheral blood, taken in the first trimester of pregnancy. CDR3 amino acids: CASSVGPRETQYF. CDR3 nucleotide sequence: TGTGCCAGCAGCGTAGGTCCTCGGGAGACCCAGTACTTC.